A single sample gave rise to the 17 T cell receptor beta chains below, sequenced in a study of blood T cell repertoires in COVID-19. Profiled with immunoSEQ multiplex PCR; TCRdb holds only in-frame clones, not every one. The data hold 350,000 to 450,000 clones, with around 92% observed a single time. Sample: peripheral blood. These receptors were taken from a man in his forties with acute or convalescent COVID-19.

This CDR3 reads CASSRDRGSYEQYF. CDR3 DNA sequence: TGTGCCAGCAGCCGGGACAGGGGGTCCTACGAGCAGTACTTC. This chain uses TRBV3-1 (or the pseudogene TRBV3-2) with TRBJ2-7; TRBD1 agrees at 11 bases. The CDR3 spans 14 residues. J was trimmed by 1 base and V by 4 bases; bases with no gene match: 0. Per germline, CDR1 LGHDT and CDR2 YNNKEL (reference sequence).

This clone was found once. The V and J genes are TRBV3-1 (or the pseudogene TRBV3-2) and TRBJ2-1; maybe TRBD2 (5 bases). The CDR3 sequence is 16 residues long. Trimming pared 4 bases from V and 3 bases from J, leaving 16 bases between. The germline gives CDR1 LGHDT, CDR2 YNNKEL (reference sequence). The CDR3 loop is CASSPLMGVNYNEQFF. CDR3 bases: TGTGCCAGCAGCCCTCTTATGGGAGTGAACTACAATGAGCAGTTCTTC.

This chain links TRBV5-6 with TRBJ1-1; TRBD1 agrees at 8 bases. Unmatched junction bases numbered 14, after V lost 1 base and J lost 6 bases. The length of the CDR3 is 17 residues. The germline CDR1 and CDR2 sequences are SGHDT and YYEEEE. The CDR3 here is CASSLTGTGSVIAEAFF. DNA of the CDR3: TGTGCCAGCAGCTTGACCGGGACAGGATCTGTCATCGCTGAAGCTTTCTTT.

This clone was detected a few times. The genes are TRBV7-2 and TRBJ2-6, with D possibly TRBD2 on 5 matching bases. V was trimmed by 3 bases and J by 1 base, leaving 7 bases between them. CDR1 is SGHTA, CDR2 FQGNSA, per germline. This CDR3 has 15 amino acids. The CDR3 loop reads CASSLRESGANVLTF. The CDR3 DNA reads TGTGCCAGCAGCTTGAGGGAATCTGGGGCCAACGTCCTGACTTTC.

This rearrangement joins TRBV25-1 to TRBJ2-5; 7 bases agree with TRBD2. CDR3 length equals 14 residues. J lost 5 bases, V lost 3 bases, and 6 bases had no gene match. Germline values: CDR1 MGHDK, CDR2 SYGVNS. CDR3 sequence: CASSEGRELETQYF. The CDR3 DNA follows: TGTGCCAGCAGTGAGGGGCGGGAGTTGGAGACCCAGTACTTC.

The J gene is TRBJ1-3, the V gene TRBV7-2; D call uncertain. CDR1 and CDR2 (germline): SGHTA, FQGNSA. The CDR3 has 14 residues. V lost 5 bases, J lost 0 bases, and 8 bases lay in between. The CDR3 sequence is CASSDSFSGNTIYF. CDR3 DNA sequence: TGTGCCAGCAGCGATAGCTTCTCTGGAAACACCATATATTTT.

The chain employs TRBV5-4 and TRBJ1-6, with TRBD1 as a possible D gene (6 bases). The CDR3 is 15 amino acids. The V end was cut by 4 bases, the J end by 9 bases, with 17 bases between. Germline assignment: CDR1 SGHNT and CDR2 YYREEE (reference sequence). The CDR3 DNA reads TGTGCCAGCAGCGCCACCGGGACACCGGGTTCACCCCTCCACTTT. It yields the protein CASSATGTPGSPLHF.

V is TRBV29-1 and J is TRBJ2-5; D possibly corresponds to TRBD2 (6 bases). Trimming took off 8 bases at V and 2 bases at J, with 15 bases between the two ends. The CDR3 contains 13 residues. CDR1 SQVTM and CDR2 ANQGSEA come from the germline V gene. CDR3 sequence reads: CSLSPSGQETQYF. The CDR3 nucleotides are TGCAGCCTTTCCCCCAGCGGGCAAGAGACCCAGTACTTC.

There are a few counts of this clone. The chain has TRBV7-3 and TRBJ2-5, with a weak D call TRBD2 (6 bases). Deletions cut 5 bases from V and 5 bases from J, with 15 bases between. Germline values: CDR1 SGHTA, CDR2 FQGTGA. This CDR3 comprises 14 residues. CDR3 residues: CASSRSGLLETQYF. For the CDR3, the DNA is TGTGCCAGCAGCCGATCGGGACTTCTTGAGACCCAGTACTTC. Supplemented by reference TRBV7-3 and TRBJ2-5, the full variable domain reads GAGVSQTPSNKVTEKGKYVELRCDPISGHTALYWYRQSLGQGPEFLIYFQGTGAADDSGLPNDRFFAVRPEGSVSTLKIQRTERGDSAVYLCASSRSGLLETQYFGPGTRLLVL.

This chain links TRBV7-2 with TRBJ1-5, with TRBD1 matching over 7 bases. Germline values: CDR1 SGHTA, CDR2 FQGNSA. This CDR3 has 17 amino acids. The V segment lost 5 bases and the J segment 4 bases; nucleotides outside the gene matches: 14. The CDR3 reads CASSPNPGQNRNQPQHF. CDR3 bases: TGTGCCAGCAGCCCAAACCCGGGACAGAATAGGAATCAGCCCCAGCATTTT.

The chain recombines TRBV9 with TRBJ2-7; 9 nucleotides line up with TRBD1. J lost 4 bases, V lost 4 bases, and 6 bases had no gene match. Germline CDR1 is SGDLS and CDR2 is YYNGEE. There are 14 residues in the CDR3. Here the CDR3 DNA reads TGTGCCAGCAGCCGCGGGACAGGGCGGTACGAGCAGTACTTC. Residues: CASSRGTGRYEQYF.

This chain connects TRBV6-5 to TRBJ1-5, with D perhaps matching TRBD1 (6 bases). Trimming left V 5 bases short and J 5 bases short, with 10 bases between. CDR3 length equals 13 residues. Germline-derived CDR1 and CDR2 are MNHEY and SVGAGI. This CDR3 reads CASSRDTDQPQHF. The DNA of the CDR3 is TGTGCCAGCAGTCGGGACACCGATCAGCCCCAGCATTTT.

CDR3 DNA: TGTGCCACCAGCAGGAGACAGAGAAACTATAGCAATCAGCCCCAGCATTTT. Amino acids: CATSRRQRNYSNQPQHF. The chain employs TRBV15 and TRBJ1-5, with a weak D call TRBD1 (5 bases). CDR1 LNHNV and CDR2 YYDKDF come from the germline V gene (reference sequence). Trimming removed 3 bases from V and 0 bases from J, with 15 bases in between. This CDR3 is built from 17 residues. Based on the CDR3 plus reference TRBV15 and TRBJ1-5, the full variable domain is DAMVIQNPRYQVTQFGKPVTLSCSQTLNHNVMYWYQQKSSQAPKLLFHYYDKDFNNEADTPDNFQSRRPNTSFCFLDIRSPGLGDTAMYLCATSRRQRNYSNQPQHFGDGTRLSIL.

This clone was seen just once. The CDR3 protein is CASSPRGTEGTDTQYF. The DNA of the CDR3 is TGTGCCAGCAGCCCAAGGGGGACCGAGGGCACAGATACGCAGTATTTT. The chain links TRBV9 to TRBJ2-3, with D perhaps TRBD1 (6 bases). CDR1 is SGDLS, CDR2 YYNGEE, per germline. The CDR3 covers 16 residues. The germline V and J ends were trimmed by 4 bases and 1 base, with 16 bases remaining between them.

The V call is TRBV27, the J call TRBJ1-6; 10 bases fit TRBD1. This CDR3 spans 16 amino acids. Germline trimming cut 5 bases from V and 9 bases from J; bases unmatched to any gene: 10. Looked up from germline, CDR1 is MNHEY and CDR2 is SMNVEV (reference sequence). The CDR3 reads CASSAQATGGRSPLHF. The CDR3, as DNA: TGTGCCAGCAGTGCCCAAGCGACAGGGGGCCGTTCACCCCTCCACTTT.

CDR3 protein: CAISESRQPNQPQHF. As DNA, the CDR3 is TGTGCCATCAGTGAGTCGAGGCAGCCCAATCAGCCCCAGCATTTT. This chain joins TRBV10-3 and TRBJ1-5; D not certain. This CDR3 has 15 amino acids. The germline gives CDR1 ENHRY, CDR2 SYGVKD. The V gene lost 0 bases and the J gene lost 3 bases, with 9 bases spanning the gap.

V is TRBV7-8 and J is TRBJ1-2; a possible D gene is TRBD1 (6 bases). Germline loops: CDR1 SGHVS, CDR2 FQNEAQ. The CDR3 has 13 residues. V dropped 1 base and J dropped 8 bases, with 11 bases sitting between them. CDR3 nucleotides: TGTGCCAGCAGCTTAGAACGGGGGGCAGGCTACACCTTC. Its translation is CASSLERGAGYTF.